Presented here are 3 T cell receptor beta chains from one specimen sequenced in a study of response to subunit inactivated influenza vaccine. From the RT-PCR reads, TCRdb called clonotypes with MiXCR, one entry per CDR3 protein. The table records around 750,000 distinct CDR3 sequences, about 20% of them present only once. This material consisted of PBMCs from blood, taken about 5 days after vaccination. The source is a man aged 50 to 59 who received an inactivated influenza vaccine.

In its sample, this clonotype was seen a few times. This rearrangement joins TRBV28 to TRBJ2-7; tentative D call: TRBD2 (6 bases). Germline values: CDR1 MDHEN, CDR2 SYDVKM. Trimming stripped 2 bases from V and 3 bases from J, with 17 bases between. CDR3 length: 16 amino acids. The CDR3 nucleotides read TGTGCCAGCAGTTTAAGTTGGGCCAGGGAGGACTACGAGCAGTACTTC. It is translated as CASSLSWAREDYEQYF.

This chain joins TRBV10-3 and TRBJ2-4; weak D call: TRBD2 (5 bases). The CDR3 is made up of 11 amino acids. Trimming shortened V by 8 bases and J by 9 bases, and 11 bases separated the two germline ends. Germline loops: CDR1 ENHRY, CDR2 SYGVKD. CDR3 residues: CAIGRGGIQYF. CDR3 DNA sequence: TGTGCCATCGGGCGAGGAGGCATTCAGTACTTC.

There are a few counts of this clonotype. V gene TRBV27 combines with J gene TRBJ2-3, with a weak D call TRBD2 (7 bases). Trimming took 2 bases from V and 6 from J, leaving 18 bases between them. CDR1 and CDR2 from the germline V gene are MNHEY and SMNVEV (reference sequence). CDR3 length: 16 residues. The CDR3 protein is CASSLTVGGGHDTQYF. In DNA form, the CDR3 reads TGTGCCAGCAGTTTAACAGTCGGCGGGGGACACGATACGCAGTATTTT.